The 10 T cell receptor beta chains below come from one sample, sequenced in a study of shared clonotypes between healthy human individuals. TCRdb's copy holds only in-frame clones and misses some; the assay was immunoSEQ multiplex PCR. This table holds 2 million to 2.5 million clones, about 92% found once. The specimen was naive CD4+ T cells from PBMCs. Subset given: CD45RA+ positively selected. These receptors came from a man younger than 35 in good health. Some clones in this sample may be carry-over from other donors' samples.

The chain combines TRBV9 with TRBJ2-1; 10 bases are shared with TRBD2. The V and J ends lost 4 bases and 9 bases, in that order; junction bases with no gene match: 7. This CDR3 spans 14 amino acids. Germline V gives CDR1 SGDLS, CDR2 YYNGEE. The CDR3 coding sequence is TGTGCCAGCAGCCCCCTAGCGGGAGTGGGTGAGCAGTTCTTC. Its translation is CASSPLAGVGEQFF.

J is TRBJ1-1 and V is TRBV5-3; D is unresolved. TRBV5-3 carries the ORF label, with uncertain function. V was pared by 0 bases and J by 0 bases, with 18 bases between. This CDR3 has 18 residues. CDR3 in amino acids: CARSLAAQALKVNTEAFF. The CDR3 region has the DNA TGTGCCAGAAGCTTGGCCGCCCAGGCTCTAAAGGTGAACACTGAAGCTTTCTTT.

V is TRBV4-2 and J is TRBJ2-3, with 10 bases fitting TRBD2. CDR1 and CDR2 from the germline V gene are LGHNA and YNFKEQ. The length of the CDR3 is 16 residues. V trimming: 4 bases; J trimming: 1 base; junction bases outside the gene matches: 5. The CDR3 protein is CASSRASGGGTDTQYF. The CDR3 DNA is TGTGCCAGCAGCCGCGCCAGCGGGGGGGGCACAGATACGCAGTATTTT.

With respect to this clone: Other DNA sequences in this specimen translate into the identical CDR3. V and J are TRBV2 and TRBJ1-1; TRBD1 aligns across 7 bases. Germline-derived CDR1 and CDR2 are SNHLY and FYNNEI. V shed 8 bases and J 1 base; nucleotides not matched to a gene: 4. CDR3 length: 13 residues. The CDR3 nucleotides read TGTGCCAGCTCAGACAGGGAGAACACTGAAGCTTTCTTT. It yields the protein CASSDRENTEAFF.

The V gene is TRBV4-1, the J gene TRBJ1-6; D not certain. The CDR3 contains 13 residues. Germline V CDR1 and CDR2: MGHRA, YSYEKL. V was trimmed by 0 bases and J by 9 bases, leaving 6 bases between them. CDR3 region: CASSQDLVSPLHF. The CDR3 DNA sequence: TGCGCCAGCAGCCAAGATCTGGTTTCACCCCTCCACTTT.

The chain employs TRBV5-1 and TRBJ1-1, with a weak D call TRBD1 (5 bases). The CDR3 spans 15 residues. CDR1 is SGHRS and CDR2 is YFSETQ in the germline V gene. Deletions cut 4 bases from V and 4 bases from J, with 17 bases between. CDR3 loop: CASSPRGEYGTEAFF. The CDR3 DNA is TGCGCCAGCAGCCCCCGGGGGGAGTACGGCACTGAAGCTTTCTTT.

This chain uses TRBV7-3 with TRBJ2-3; 9 positions match TRBD2. Germline V gene data show CDR1 as SGHTA and CDR2 as FQGTGA. The CDR3 is made up of 17 amino acids. The trim removed 0 bases at V and 4 bases at J, leaving 8 bases unmatched. Here the CDR3 DNA reads TGTGCCAGCAGCTTAACGGCAAGCGGGAGGTATGCAGATACGCAGTATTTT. The encoded protein is CASSLTASGRYADTQYF.

The rearrangement joins TRBV29-1 to TRBJ1-2; maybe TRBD1 (5 bases). The CDR3 loop spans 16 amino acids. The V gene lost 4 bases and the J gene lost 7 bases, with 25 bases spanning the gap. Germline V gene lookup returns CDR1 SQVTM and CDR2 ANQGSEA. The CDR3 sequence is CSVALGQGGLSTGYTF. The CDR3 region has the DNA TGCAGCGTTGCTCTAGGGCAGGGTGGGCTTTCGACTGGCTACACCTTC.

As regards this clone: The same CDR3 can be traced to other DNA sequences in this sample. This sequence joins TRBV11-3 and TRBJ2-7, with a weak D call TRBD2 (6 bases). V shed 8 bases and J shed 0 bases, with 8 bases lying between them. The CDR3 loop spans 12 amino acids. The V gene's germline CDR1 is SGHNT and CDR2 YENEEA. The CDR3 nucleotides read TGTGCCAGCGGGAGGAGCTCCTACGAGCAGTACTTC. This codes for CASGRSSYEQYF.

This clone was observed a handful of times. The V gene is TRBV14, the J gene TRBJ1-1, with 8 nucleotides matching TRBD1. J lost 4 bases, V lost 4 bases, and 8 bases had no gene match. This CDR3 spans 15 amino acids. CDR1 SGHDN and CDR2 FVKESK come from the germline V gene. The CDR3 is CASSPSGTGPTEAFF. CDR3 nucleotide sequence: TGTGCCAGCAGCCCATCCGGGACAGGACCCACTGAAGCTTTCTTT.